This T cell receptor (beta chain) comes out of a study of cytomegalovirus exposure and HLA in healthy donors. It was with 60 Vbeta and 13 Jbeta primers that the PCR ran. Per the study methods: The authors later counted about 80 million unique TCR beta chains, approximately 10 million of them shared. This table comes from immunoSEQ multiplex PCR, and its TCRdb copy is limited to in-frame clones, with some not included. Clone size and V and J calls were adopted from that table, with D and trimming inferred from the DNA. The sample yields more than 150,000 clones, around four fifths seen once. This CDR3 contains 14 residues. The germline CDR1 and CDR2 sequences are SNHLY and FYNNEI. With 3 bases clipped from V and 1 base from J, the junction kept 2 bases outside the gene matches.

The chain has TRBV2 and TRBJ2-5; TRBD1 matches 7 bases. Sample: PBMCs. The clonotype was recovered from a woman aged 45-65 years in good health and CMV-seropositive. The CDR3 coding sequence is TGTGCCAGCAGTGACCGGGACAGCCAAGAGACCCAGTACTTC. Residues: CASSDRDSQETQYF. The variable domain in full, completed from reference TRBV2 and TRBJ2-5, reads EPEVTQTPSHQVTQMGQEVILRCVPISNHLYFYWYRQILGQKVEFLVSFYNNEISEKSEIFDDQFSVERPDGSNFTLKIRSTKLEDSAMYFCASSDRDSQETQYFGPGTRLLVL.